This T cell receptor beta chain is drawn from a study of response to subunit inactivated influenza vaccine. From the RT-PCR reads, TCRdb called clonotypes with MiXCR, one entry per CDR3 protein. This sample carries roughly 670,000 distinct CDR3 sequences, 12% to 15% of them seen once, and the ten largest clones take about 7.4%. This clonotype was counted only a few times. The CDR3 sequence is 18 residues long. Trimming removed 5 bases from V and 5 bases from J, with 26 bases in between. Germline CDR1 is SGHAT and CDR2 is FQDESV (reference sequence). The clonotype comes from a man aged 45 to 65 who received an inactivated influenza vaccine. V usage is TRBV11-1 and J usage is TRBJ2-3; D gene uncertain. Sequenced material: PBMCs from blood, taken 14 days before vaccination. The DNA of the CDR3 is TGTGCCAGCAGCGACCACCCACGAAGAACAAGCAAGGAAGATACGCAGTATTTT. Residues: CASSDHPRRTSKEDTQYF.